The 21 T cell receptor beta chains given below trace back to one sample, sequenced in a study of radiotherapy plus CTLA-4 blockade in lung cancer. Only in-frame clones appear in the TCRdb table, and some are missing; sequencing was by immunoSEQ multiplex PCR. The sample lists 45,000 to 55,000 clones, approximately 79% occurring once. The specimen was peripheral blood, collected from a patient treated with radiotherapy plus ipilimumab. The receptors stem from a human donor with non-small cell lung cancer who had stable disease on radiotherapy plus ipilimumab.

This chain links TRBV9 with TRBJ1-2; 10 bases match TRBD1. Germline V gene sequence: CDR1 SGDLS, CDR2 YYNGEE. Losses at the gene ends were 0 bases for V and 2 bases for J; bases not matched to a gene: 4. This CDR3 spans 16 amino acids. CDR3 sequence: CASSVDQDRGNYGYTF. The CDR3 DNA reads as TGTGCCAGCAGCGTAGACCAGGACAGGGGGAACTATGGCTACACCTTC.

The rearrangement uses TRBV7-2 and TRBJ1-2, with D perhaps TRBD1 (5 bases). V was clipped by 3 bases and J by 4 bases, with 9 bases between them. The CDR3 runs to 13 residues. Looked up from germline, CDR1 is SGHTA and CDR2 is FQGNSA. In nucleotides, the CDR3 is TGTGCCAGCAGCTTCGGACAAGTCTATGGCTACACCTTC. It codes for CASSFGQVYGYTF.

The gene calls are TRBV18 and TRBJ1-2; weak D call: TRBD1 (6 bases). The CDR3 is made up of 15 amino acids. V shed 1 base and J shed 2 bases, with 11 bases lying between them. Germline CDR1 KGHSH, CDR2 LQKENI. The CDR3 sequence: CASSPRDTMNYGYTF. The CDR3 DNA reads TGTGCCAGCTCACCACGGGACACCATGAACTATGGCTACACCTTC.

The CDR3 loop is CASSPNGNGEKLFF. Here the CDR3 DNA reads TGTGCCAGCAGCCCCAATGGTAACGGTGAAAAACTGTTTTTT. The rearrangement links TRBV7-9 to TRBJ1-4, with D hard to call. This CDR3 comprises 14 residues. Germline values: CDR1 SEHNR, CDR2 FQNEAQ (reference sequence). Trimming took 5 bases from V and 7 from J, leaving 14 bases between them.

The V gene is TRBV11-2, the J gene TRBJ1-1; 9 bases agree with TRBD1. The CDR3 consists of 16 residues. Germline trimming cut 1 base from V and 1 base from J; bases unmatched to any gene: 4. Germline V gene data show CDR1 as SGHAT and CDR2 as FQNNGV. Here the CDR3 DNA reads TGTGCCAGCAGCTTAGGGACAGGGGTCCGGAACACTGAAGCTTTCTTT. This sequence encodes CASSLGTGVRNTEAFF.

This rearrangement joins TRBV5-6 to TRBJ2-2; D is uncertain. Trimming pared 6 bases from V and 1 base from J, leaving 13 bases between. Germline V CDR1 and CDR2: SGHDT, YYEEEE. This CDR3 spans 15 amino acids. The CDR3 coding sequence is TGTGCCAGCAACTCTAACCCAGGGAACACCGGGGAGCTGTTTTTT. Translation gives CASNSNPGNTGELFF.

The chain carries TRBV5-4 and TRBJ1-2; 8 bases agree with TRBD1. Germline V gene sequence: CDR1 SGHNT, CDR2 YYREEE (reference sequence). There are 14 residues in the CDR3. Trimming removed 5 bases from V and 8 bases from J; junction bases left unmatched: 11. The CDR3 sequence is CASRLGDRFGGYTF. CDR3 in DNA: TGTGCCAGCAGACTCGGGGACAGGTTCGGCGGCTACACCTTC.

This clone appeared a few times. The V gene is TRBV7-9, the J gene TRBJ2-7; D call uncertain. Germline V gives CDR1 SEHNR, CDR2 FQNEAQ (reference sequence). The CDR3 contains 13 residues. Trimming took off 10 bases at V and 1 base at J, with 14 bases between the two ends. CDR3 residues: CAILTDGSYEQYF. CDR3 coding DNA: TGTGCCATCCTAACGGACGGATCCTACGAGCAGTACTTC.

Here the CDR3 DNA reads TGCAGCGTTAGGACAGCCTCGAACACTGAAGCTTTCTTT. Translating it yields CSVRTASNTEAFF. The chain employs TRBV29-1 and TRBJ1-1, with a weak D call TRBD1 (6 bases). Trimming took 5 bases from V and 1 from J, leaving 11 bases between them. The CDR3 covers 13 residues. CDR1 and CDR2 from the germline V gene are SQVTM and ANQGSEA.

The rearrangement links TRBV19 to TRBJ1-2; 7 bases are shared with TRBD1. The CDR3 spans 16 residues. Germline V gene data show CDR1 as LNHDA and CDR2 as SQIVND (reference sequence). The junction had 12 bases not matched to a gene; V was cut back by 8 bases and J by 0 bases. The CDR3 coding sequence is TGTGCCAGTGGACGGGCCTCAGGGGGGACTAACTATGGCTACACCTTC. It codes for CASGRASGGTNYGYTF.

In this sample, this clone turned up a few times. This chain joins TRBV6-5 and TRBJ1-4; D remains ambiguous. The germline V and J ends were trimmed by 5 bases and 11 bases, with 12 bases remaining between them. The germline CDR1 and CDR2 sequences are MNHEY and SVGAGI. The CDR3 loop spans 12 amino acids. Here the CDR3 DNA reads TGTGCCAGCAGTGATCGTATGCGGAAACTGTTTTTT. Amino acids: CASSDRMRKLFF.

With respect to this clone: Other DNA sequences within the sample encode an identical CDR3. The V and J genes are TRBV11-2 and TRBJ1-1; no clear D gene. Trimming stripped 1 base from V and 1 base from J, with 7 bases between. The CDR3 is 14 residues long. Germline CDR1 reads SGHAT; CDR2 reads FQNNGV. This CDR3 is CASSLVGGNTEAFF. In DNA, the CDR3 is TGTGCCAGCAGCTTAGTCGGCGGGAACACTGAAGCTTTCTTT. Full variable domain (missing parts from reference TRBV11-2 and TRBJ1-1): EAGVAQSPRYKIIEKRQSVAFWCNPISGHATLYWYQQILGQGPKLLIQFQNNGVVDDSQLPKDRFSAERLKGVDSTLKIQPAKLEDSAVYLCASSLVGGNTEAFFGQGTRLTVV.

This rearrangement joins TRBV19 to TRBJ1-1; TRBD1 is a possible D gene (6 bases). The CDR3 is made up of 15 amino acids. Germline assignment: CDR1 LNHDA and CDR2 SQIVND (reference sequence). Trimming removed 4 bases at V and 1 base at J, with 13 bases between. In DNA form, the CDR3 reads TGTGCCAGTAGTACCTCGTGGACAGCGAACACTGAAGCTTTCTTT. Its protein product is CASSTSWTANTEAFF.

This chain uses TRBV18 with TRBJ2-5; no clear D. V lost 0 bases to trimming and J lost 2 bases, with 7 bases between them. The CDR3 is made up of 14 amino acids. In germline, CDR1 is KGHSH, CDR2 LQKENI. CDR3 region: CASSPPAPQETQYF. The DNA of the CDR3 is TGTGCCAGCTCACCACCGGCCCCTCAAGAGACCCAGTACTTC.

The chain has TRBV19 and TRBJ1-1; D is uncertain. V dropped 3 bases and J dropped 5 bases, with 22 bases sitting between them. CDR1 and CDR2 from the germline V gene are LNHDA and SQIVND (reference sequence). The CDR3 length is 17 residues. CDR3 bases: TGTGCCAGTAGTATGCCTCGGGTTGCCGTTGCCAGAACTGAAGCTTTCTTT. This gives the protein CASSMPRVAVARTEAFF.

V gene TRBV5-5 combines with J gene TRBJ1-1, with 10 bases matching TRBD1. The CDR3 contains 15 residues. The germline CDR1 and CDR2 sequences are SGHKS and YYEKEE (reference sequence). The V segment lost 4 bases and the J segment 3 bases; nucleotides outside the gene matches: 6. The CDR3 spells CASSPEGQGHTEAFF. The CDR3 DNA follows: TGTGCCAGCAGCCCCGAGGGACAGGGGCACACTGAAGCTTTCTTT.

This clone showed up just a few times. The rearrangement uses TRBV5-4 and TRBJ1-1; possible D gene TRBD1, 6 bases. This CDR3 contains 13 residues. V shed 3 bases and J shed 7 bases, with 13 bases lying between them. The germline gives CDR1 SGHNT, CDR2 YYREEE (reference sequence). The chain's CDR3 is CASSSPGGVEAFF. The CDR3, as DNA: TGTGCCAGCAGCTCCCCTGGGGGCGTTGAAGCTTTCTTT.

CDR3 nucleotide sequence: TGCGCCAGCAGCGTGGGACAGGGGAATGAAAAACTGTTTTTT. It is translated as CASSVGQGNEKLFF. The chain has TRBV5-1 and TRBJ1-4; 10 bases are a match to TRBD1. The CDR3 runs to 14 residues. Looked up from germline, CDR1 is SGHRS and CDR2 is YFSETQ. V shed 4 bases, J shed 5 bases, and the junction held 2 bases outside the gene matches.

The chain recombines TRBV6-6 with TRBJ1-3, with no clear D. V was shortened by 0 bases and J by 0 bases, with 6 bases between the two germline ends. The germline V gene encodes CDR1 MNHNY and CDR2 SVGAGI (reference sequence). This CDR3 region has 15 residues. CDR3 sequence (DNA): TGTGCCAGCAGTTACTCGGAAGGCTCTGGAAACACCATATATTTT. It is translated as CASSYSEGSGNTIYF.

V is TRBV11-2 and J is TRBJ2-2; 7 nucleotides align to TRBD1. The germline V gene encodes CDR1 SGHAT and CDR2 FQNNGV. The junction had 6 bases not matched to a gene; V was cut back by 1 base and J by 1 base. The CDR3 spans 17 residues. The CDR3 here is CASSLGRGTVNTGELFF. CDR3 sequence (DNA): TGTGCCAGCAGCTTAGGGAGAGGGACAGTGAACACCGGGGAGCTGTTTTTT.

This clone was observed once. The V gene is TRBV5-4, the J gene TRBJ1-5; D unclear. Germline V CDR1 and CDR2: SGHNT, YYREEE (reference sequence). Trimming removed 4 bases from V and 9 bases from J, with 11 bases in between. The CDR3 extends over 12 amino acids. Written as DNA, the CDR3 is TGTGCCAGCAGCCTGGGTTATCGGCCCCAGCATTTT. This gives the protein CASSLGYRPQHF.